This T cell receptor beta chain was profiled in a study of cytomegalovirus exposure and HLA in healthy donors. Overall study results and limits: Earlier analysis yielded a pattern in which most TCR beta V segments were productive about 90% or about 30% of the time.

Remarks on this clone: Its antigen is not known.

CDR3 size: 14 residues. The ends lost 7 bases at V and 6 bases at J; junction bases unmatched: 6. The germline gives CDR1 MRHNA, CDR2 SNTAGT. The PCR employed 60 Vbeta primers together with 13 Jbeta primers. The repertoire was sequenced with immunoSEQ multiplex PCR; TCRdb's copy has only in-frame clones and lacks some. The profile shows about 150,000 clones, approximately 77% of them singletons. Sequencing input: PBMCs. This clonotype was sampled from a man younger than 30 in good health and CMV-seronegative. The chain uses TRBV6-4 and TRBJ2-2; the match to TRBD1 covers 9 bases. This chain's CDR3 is CASKRTGESGELFF. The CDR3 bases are TGTGCCAGCAAGAGGACAGGGGAATCCGGGGAGCTGTTTTTT.